This TCR beta chain was recorded in a study of CD8 T cells in ankylosing spondylitis. With regard to this clonotype: What it binds is unknown.

5'-RACE, quantitative and with molecular barcodes, yielded the TCR beta libraries. TCRdb reanalysed the 5' RACE reads using MiXCR and keeps one entry per CDR3 protein. This repertoire shows roughly 450,000 distinct CDR3 sequences, about 25% found once; its top ten account for over 0.8%. Study-level results: Earlier authors reported some of these motif variants in reactive arthritis synovial fluid and blood. Among TCR beta sequences, a motif of several highly homologous variants appeared characteristic of ankylosing spondylitis blood. Clones linked to disease, bearing a CD8+ phenotype, were relatively rare in peripheral blood. Matched ankylosing spondylitis synovial fluid reportedly contained a significantly enriched population of disease-linked clones.

The clonotype comes from a male donor with ankylosing spondylitis. Sequenced sample: blood, either unsorted or a sorted T cell fraction (not recorded which).

Written as DNA, the CDR3 is TGTGCCAGCAGTCGGACGGAGAGCAGGATCTCTGGAAACACCATATATTTT. This codes for CASSRTESRISGNTIYF. The chain uses TRBV6-1 and TRBJ1-3; no clear D. Germline loops: CDR1 MNHNS, CDR2 SASEGT. Trimming shortened V by 5 bases and J by 0 bases, and 17 bases separated the two germline ends. This CDR3 contains 17 residues.